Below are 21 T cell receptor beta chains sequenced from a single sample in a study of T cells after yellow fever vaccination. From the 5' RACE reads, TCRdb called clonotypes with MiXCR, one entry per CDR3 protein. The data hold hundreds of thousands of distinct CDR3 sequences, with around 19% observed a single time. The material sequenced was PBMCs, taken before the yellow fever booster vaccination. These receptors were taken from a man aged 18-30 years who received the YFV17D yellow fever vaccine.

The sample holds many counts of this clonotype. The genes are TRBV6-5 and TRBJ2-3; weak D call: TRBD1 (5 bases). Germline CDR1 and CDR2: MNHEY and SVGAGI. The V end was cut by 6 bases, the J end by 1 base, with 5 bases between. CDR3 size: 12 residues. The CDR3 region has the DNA TGTGCCAGCAGAGGGGGCACAGATACGCAGTATTTT. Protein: CASRGGTDTQYF.

The CDR3 loop reads CASSADRGPPNTEAFF. The DNA for the CDR3 is TGCGCCAGCAGCGCGGACAGGGGCCCACCGAACACTGAAGCTTTCTTT. The rearrangement links TRBV5-1 to TRBJ1-1; 9 nucleotides agree with TRBD1. J gave up 1 base and V 4 bases, and 8 bases lay outside the gene matches. The germline V gene encodes CDR1 SGHRS and CDR2 YFSETQ. There are 16 residues in the CDR3.

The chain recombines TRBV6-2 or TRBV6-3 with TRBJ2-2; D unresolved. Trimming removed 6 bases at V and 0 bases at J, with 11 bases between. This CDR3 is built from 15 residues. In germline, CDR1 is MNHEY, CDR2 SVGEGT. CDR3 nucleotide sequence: TGTGCCAGCAGCCCGGACGGACCGAACACCGGGGAGCTGTTTTTT. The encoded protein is CASSPDGPNTGELFF.

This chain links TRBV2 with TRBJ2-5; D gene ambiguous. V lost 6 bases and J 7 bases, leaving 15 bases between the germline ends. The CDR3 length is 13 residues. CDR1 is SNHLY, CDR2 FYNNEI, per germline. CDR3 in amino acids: CASRRPRLGTQYF. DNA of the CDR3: TGTGCCAGCAGGCGCCCCCGGCTCGGGACCCAGTACTTC.

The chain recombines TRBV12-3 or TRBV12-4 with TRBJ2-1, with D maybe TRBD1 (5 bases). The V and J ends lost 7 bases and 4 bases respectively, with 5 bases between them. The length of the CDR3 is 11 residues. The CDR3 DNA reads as TGTGCCAGCAAGGGGTACAATGAGCAGTTCTTC. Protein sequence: CASKGYNEQFF.

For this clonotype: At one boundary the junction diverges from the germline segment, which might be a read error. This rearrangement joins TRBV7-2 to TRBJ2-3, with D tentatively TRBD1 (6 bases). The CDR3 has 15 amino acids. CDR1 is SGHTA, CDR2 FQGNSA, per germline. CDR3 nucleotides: TGTGCCAGCAGCTTAAGCAGGGGTACGGCAGATACGCAGGATTTT. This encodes CASSLSRGTADTQDF.

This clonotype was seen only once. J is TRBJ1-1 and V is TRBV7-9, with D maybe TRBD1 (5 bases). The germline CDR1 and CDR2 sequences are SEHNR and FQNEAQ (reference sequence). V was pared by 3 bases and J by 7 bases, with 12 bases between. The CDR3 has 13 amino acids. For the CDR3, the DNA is TGTGCCAGCAGCTTGGCTCGACAGATTGAAGCTTTCTTT. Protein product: CASSLARQIEAFF.

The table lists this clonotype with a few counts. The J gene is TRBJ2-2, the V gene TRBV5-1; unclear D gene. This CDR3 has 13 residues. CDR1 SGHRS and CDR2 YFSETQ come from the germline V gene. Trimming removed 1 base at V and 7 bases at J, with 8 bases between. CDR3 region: CASSLLGGGELFF. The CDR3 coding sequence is TGCGCCAGCAGCTTGCTGGGTGGCGGGGAGCTGTTTTTT.

The CDR3 DNA reads as TGTGCCACCGGGACAGGGAACCATGAGCAGTTCTTC. This sequence encodes CATGTGNHEQFF. The J gene is TRBJ2-1, the V gene TRBV12-3 or TRBV12-4; 9 bases match TRBD1. This CDR3 comprises 12 residues. V gave up 10 bases and J gave up 8 bases; unmatched junction bases: 6.

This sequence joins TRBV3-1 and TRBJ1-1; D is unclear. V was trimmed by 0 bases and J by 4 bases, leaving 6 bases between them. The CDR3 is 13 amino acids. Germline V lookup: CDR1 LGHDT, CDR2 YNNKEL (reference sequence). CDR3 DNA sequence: TGTGCCAGCAGCCAAGAGGGCGGCACTGAAGCTTTCTTT. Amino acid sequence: CASSQEGGTEAFF.

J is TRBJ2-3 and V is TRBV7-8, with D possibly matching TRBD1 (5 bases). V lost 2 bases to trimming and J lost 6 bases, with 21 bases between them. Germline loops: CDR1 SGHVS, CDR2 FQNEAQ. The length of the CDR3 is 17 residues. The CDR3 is CASSLMGGRVSRDTQYF. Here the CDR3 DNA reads TGTGCCAGCAGCTTAATGGGTGGCAGGGTATCGAGGGATACGCAGTATTTT.

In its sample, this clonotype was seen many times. CDR3 sequence (DNA): TGTGCCAGCAGCCCACTTCCTAGCGCCTTCGCCTACAATGAGCAGTTCTTC. It translates to CASSPLPSAFAYNEQFF. This chain links TRBV6-5 with TRBJ2-1, with a weak D call TRBD2 (6 bases). CDR1 and CDR2 from the germline V gene are MNHEY and SVGAGI. V was trimmed by 6 bases and J by 2 bases, leaving 20 bases between them. This CDR3 has 17 residues.

CDR3 coding DNA: TGTGCCAGCAGCCCCGCCCAGGGGATGGCAGATACGCAGTATTTT. Residues: CASSPAQGMADTQYF. The chain employs TRBV7-2 and TRBJ2-3; maybe TRBD1 (6 bases). Trimming left V 5 bases short and J 4 bases short, with 16 bases between. In germline, CDR1 is SGHTA, CDR2 FQGNSA. This CDR3 has 15 amino acids.

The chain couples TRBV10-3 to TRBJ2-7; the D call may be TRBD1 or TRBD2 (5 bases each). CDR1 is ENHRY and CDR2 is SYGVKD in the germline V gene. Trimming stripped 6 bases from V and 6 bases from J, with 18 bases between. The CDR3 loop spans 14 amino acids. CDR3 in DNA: TGTGCCATCAGCATACAGACAGAGGGTGGCGAGCAGTACTTC. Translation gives CAISIQTEGGEQYF.

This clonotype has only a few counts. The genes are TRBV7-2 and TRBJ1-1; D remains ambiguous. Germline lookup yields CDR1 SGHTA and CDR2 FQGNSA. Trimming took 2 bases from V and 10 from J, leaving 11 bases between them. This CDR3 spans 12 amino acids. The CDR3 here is CASSLYLGLAFF. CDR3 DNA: TGTGCCAGCAGCTTATATTTGGGCTTAGCTTTCTTT. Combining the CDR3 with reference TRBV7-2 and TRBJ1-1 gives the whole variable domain GAGVSQSPSNKVTEKGKDVELRCDPISGHTALYWYRQSLGQGLEFLIYFQGNSAPDKSGLPSDRFSAERTGGSVSTLTIQRTQQEDSAVYLCASSLYLGLAFFGQGTRLTVV.

CDR3 in amino acids: CASTRESSYNEQFF. In DNA form, the CDR3 reads TGCGCCAGCACCCGGGAGAGCTCCTACAATGAGCAGTTCTTC. The V call is TRBV5-1, the J call TRBJ2-1; perhaps TRBD2 as D (6 bases). With 6 bases removed from V and 0 bases from J, the gap between germline ends came to 10 bases. The CDR3 contains 14 residues. CDR1 is SGHRS, CDR2 YFSETQ, per germline.

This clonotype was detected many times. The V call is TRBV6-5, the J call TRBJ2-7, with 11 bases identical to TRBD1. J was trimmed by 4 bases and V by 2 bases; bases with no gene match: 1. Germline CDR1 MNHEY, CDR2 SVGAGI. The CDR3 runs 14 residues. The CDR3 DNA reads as TGTGCCAGCAGTTACGGGACAGGGGGTTACGAGCAGTACTTC. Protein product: CASSYGTGGYEQYF.

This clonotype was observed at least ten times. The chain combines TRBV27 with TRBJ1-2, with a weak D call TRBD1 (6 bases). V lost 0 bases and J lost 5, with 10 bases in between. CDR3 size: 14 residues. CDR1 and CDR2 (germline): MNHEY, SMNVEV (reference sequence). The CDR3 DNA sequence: TGTGCCAGCAGTTTATCAGGGACATCTTATGGCTACACCTTC. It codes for CASSLSGTSYGYTF.

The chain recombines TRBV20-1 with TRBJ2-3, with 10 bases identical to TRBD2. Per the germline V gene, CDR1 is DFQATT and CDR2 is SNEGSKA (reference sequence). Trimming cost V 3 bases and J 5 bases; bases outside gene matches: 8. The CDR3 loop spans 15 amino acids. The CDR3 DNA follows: TGCAGTGCTAGGGATCTAGCGGGGGTGGGAGATACGCAGTATTTT. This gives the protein CSARDLAGVGDTQYF.

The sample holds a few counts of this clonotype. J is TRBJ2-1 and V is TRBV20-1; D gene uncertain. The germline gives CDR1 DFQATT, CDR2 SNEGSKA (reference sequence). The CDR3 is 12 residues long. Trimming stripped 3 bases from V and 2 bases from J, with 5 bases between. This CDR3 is CSASRTYNEQFF. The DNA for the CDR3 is TGCAGTGCTAGTCGGACCTACAATGAGCAGTTCTTC.

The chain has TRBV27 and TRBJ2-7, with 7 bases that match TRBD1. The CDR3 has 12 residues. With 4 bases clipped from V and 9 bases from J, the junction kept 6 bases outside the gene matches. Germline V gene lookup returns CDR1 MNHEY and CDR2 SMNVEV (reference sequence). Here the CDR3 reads CASSSRGRGQYV. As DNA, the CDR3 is TGTGCCAGCAGTTCGAGGGGGCGCGGGCAGTACGTC.